This TCR beta chain was identified in a study of shared clonotypes between healthy human individuals. Notes on the study in general: Having only a few donors restricted how much genetic and exposure-history diversity was captured.

This clone was seen a few times. The antigen remains undetermined. V lost 8 bases and J 3 bases, leaving 13 bases between the germline ends. Per germline, CDR1 MDHEN and CDR2 SYDVKM. The CDR3 has 13 residues. Using immunoSEQ multiplex PCR, the repertoire was profiled, and TCRdb retains in-frame clones only, with some absent. The sample lists some 1.4 million clones; roughly 96% were seen once. The V call is TRBV28, the J call TRBJ1-2, with a weak D call TRBD1 (6 bases). The clonotype comes from a man between 25 and 39 years old in good health. The specimen sequenced was naive CD4+ T cells sorted from blood. Subset: CD45RA+ positively selected. The DNA of the CDR3 is TGTGCCAGCTCGGGGGGCGACGACTATGGCTACACCTTC. Translation gives CASSGGDDYGYTF.